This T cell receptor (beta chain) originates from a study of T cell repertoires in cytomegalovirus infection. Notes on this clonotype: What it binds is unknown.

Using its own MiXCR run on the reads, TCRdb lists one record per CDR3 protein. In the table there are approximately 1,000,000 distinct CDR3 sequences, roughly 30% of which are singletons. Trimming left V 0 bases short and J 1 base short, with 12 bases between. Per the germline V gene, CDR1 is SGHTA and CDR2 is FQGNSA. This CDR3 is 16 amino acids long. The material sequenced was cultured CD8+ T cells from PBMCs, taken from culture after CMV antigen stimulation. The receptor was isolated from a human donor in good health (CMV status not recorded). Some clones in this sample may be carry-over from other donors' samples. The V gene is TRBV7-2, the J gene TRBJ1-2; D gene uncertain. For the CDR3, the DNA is TGTGCCAGCAGCTTAGCGCATCGGTCCAATAACTATGGCTACACCTTC. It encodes CASSLAHRSNNYGYTF.